This note documents a single T cell receptor (beta chain) sequence. The length of the CDR3 is 15 residues. The V segment lost 6 bases and the J segment 5 bases; nucleotides outside the gene matches: 6. Germline lookup yields CDR1 MNHEY and CDR2 SVGAGI. The record originates from a study of blood T cell repertoires in COVID-19. The repertoire was sequenced with immunoSEQ multiplex PCR; TCRdb's copy has only in-frame clones and lacks some. The sample holds almost 250,000 clones, about 82% seen once. Sequences were obtained from PBMCs or T cells enriched from blood (not recorded which). This receptor was identified in a woman between 45 and 60 years old with acute COVID-19. V usage is TRBV6-5 and J usage is TRBJ2-6; 8 bases are shared with TRBD2. The CDR3 DNA is TGTGCCAGCAGCGAGCCGGGAGGGAGGGCCAACGTCCTGACTTTC. As protein: CASSEPGGRANVLTF.